The 30 T cell receptor beta chains reported below all come from one sample, sequenced in a study of blood T cell repertoires in COVID-19. Some clones are missing from TCRdb's copy, which holds only in-frame ones; the method was immunoSEQ multiplex PCR. The data contain 150,000 or so clones, roughly 75% of them singletons. The specimen was PBMCs or T cells enriched from blood (not recorded which). The receptors here all came from a woman between 50 and 59 years old who had recovered from COVID-19.

The chain joins TRBV5-5 to TRBJ1-5, with D unclear. The CDR3 runs 13 residues. The germline V gene has CDR1 SGHKS and CDR2 YYEKEE (reference sequence). Between the trimmed V and J ends, which lost 1 base and 9 bases, there was a span of 11 bases. CDR3 DNA: TGTGCCAGCAGCTTGAGTACAATCCGGCCCCAGCATTTT. This sequence encodes CASSLSTIRPQHF. The entire variable domain, with the rest obtained from reference TRBV5-5 and TRBJ1-5, is as follows: DAGVTQSPTHLIKTRGQQVTLRCSPISGHKSVSWYQQVLGQGPQFIFQYYEKEERGRGNFPDRFSARQFPNYSSELNVNALLLGDSALYLCASSLSTIRPQHFGDGTRLSIL.

This chain links TRBV3-1 (or the pseudogene TRBV3-2) with TRBJ2-7, with 9 bases aligning to TRBD1. Germline-derived CDR1 and CDR2 are LGHDT and YNNKEL (reference sequence). The CDR3 covers 17 residues. V lost 3 bases, J lost 2 bases, and 11 bases stayed unmatched. CDR3 nucleotide sequence: TGTGCCAGCAGCCAGAAGGCCGGGACAGGGTTTCCCTACGAGCAGTACTTC. Translating gives CASSQKAGTGFPYEQYF.

This clone was seen more than once but under ten times. J is TRBJ2-1 and V is TRBV15; D not certain. V lost 2 bases and J lost 6, with 14 bases in between. This CDR3 has 15 residues. CDR1 and CDR2 (germline): LNHNV, YYDKDF (reference sequence). The CDR3 coding sequence is TGTGCCACCAGCAGAAAAGACTCTAACCCCAATGAGCAGTTCTTC. It codes for CATSRKDSNPNEQFF.

V and J are TRBV18 and TRBJ2-5; tentative D call: TRBD1 (6 bases). In germline, CDR1 is KGHSH, CDR2 LQKENI. The CDR3 has 14 amino acids. V was cut by 0 bases and J by 5 bases, with 10 bases left in between. This CDR3 is CASSPPQGLETQYF. The DNA of the CDR3 is TGTGCCAGCTCACCACCGCAGGGGCTGGAGACCCAGTACTTC.

The rearrangement links TRBV5-1 to TRBJ1-1; D is unclear. CDR1 and CDR2 (germline): SGHRS, YFSETQ. V was trimmed by 4 bases and J by 7 bases, leaving 14 bases between them. CDR3 length: 13 residues. The CDR3 nucleotides read TGCGCCAGCAGCCTTCCTGGACTTAATGAAGCTTTCTTT. Translation gives CASSLPGLNEAFF.

In its sample, this clone was seen a few times. V is TRBV7-9 and J is TRBJ2-5, with 7 bases identical to TRBD1. The CDR3 extends over 13 amino acids. Per the germline V gene, CDR1 is SEHNR and CDR2 is FQNEAQ (reference sequence). Trimming at V came to 4 bases and at J to 5 bases, leaving 4 bases not matched to a gene. CDR3 coding DNA: TGTGCCAGCAGCTCTCTACAGGGGGAGACCCAGTACTTC. The encoded protein is CASSSLQGETQYF. The full variable domain, completed using reference TRBV7-9 and TRBJ2-5, is DTGVSQNPRHKITKRGQNVTFRCDPISEHNRLYWYRQTLGQGPEFLTYFQNEAQLEKSRLLSDRFSAERPKGSFSTLEIQRTEQGDSAMYLCASSSLQGETQYFGPGTRLLVL.

This clone was picked up one time. V gene TRBV7-9 combines with J gene TRBJ2-1; 7 bases are shared with TRBD2. The CDR3 contains 15 residues. CDR1 is SEHNR, CDR2 FQNEAQ, per germline (reference sequence). With 5 bases clipped from V and 7 bases from J, the junction kept 11 bases outside the gene matches. For the CDR3, the DNA is TGTGCCAGCAGCCCCCCGGGGGGTCTTGGTAATGAGCAGTTCTTC. This encodes CASSPPGGLGNEQFF. The variable domain in full, with the rest retrieved from reference TRBV7-9 and TRBJ2-1, is DTGVSQNPRHKITKRGQNVTFRCDPISEHNRLYWYRQTLGQGPEFLTYFQNEAQLEKSRLLSDRFSAERPKGSFSTLEIQRTEQGDSAMYLCASSPPGGLGNEQFFGPGTRLTVL.

The chain has TRBV7-9 and TRBJ2-1; 7 nucleotides line up with TRBD1. This CDR3 spans 14 amino acids. J lost 10 bases, V lost 1 base, and 7 bases had no gene match. The germline V gene encodes CDR1 SEHNR and CDR2 FQNEAQ (reference sequence). The CDR3 sequence: CASSLDGTVGEQFF. CDR3 nucleotide sequence: TGTGCCAGCAGCTTAGATGGGACAGTCGGGGAGCAGTTCTTC.

The CDR3 loop reads CASGPGNSNQPQHF. Here the CDR3 DNA reads TGTGCCAGCGGCCCAGGGAATAGCAATCAGCCCCAGCATTTT. V and J are TRBV27 and TRBJ1-5; a weak D match, TRBD1 (5 bases). The germline V gene encodes CDR1 MNHEY and CDR2 SMNVEV (reference sequence). The CDR3 is 14 amino acids. Trimming removed 8 bases at V and 0 bases at J, with 11 bases between.

This clone came up once. As DNA, the CDR3 is TGTGCCAGCGTTAGGGACAGGAGCTCCTATAATTCACCCCTCCACTTT. Translating gives CASVRDRSSYNSPLHF. V is TRBV2 and J is TRBJ1-6, with TRBD1 matching 8 bases. The CDR3 is made up of 16 amino acids. Germline CDR1 is SNHLY and CDR2 is FYNNEI. Trimming took 8 bases from V and 0 from J; bases not matched to a gene: 6.

V is TRBV28 and J is TRBJ1-1; 7 bases match TRBD1. V was clipped by 7 bases and J by 2 bases; unmatched bases: 4. Germline V gene lookup returns CDR1 MDHEN and CDR2 SYDVKM. CDR3 size: 13 residues. CDR3 sequence: CASIRQGNTEAFF. The CDR3 nucleotides are TGTGCCAGCATTAGACAGGGTAACACTGAAGCTTTCTTT.

In its sample, this clone was seen a few times. The V and J genes are TRBV7-9 and TRBJ1-2; no clear D. V dropped 2 bases and J dropped 2 bases, with 15 bases sitting between them. CDR3 size: 16 residues. Germline V lookup: CDR1 SEHNR, CDR2 FQNEAQ (reference sequence). CDR3 region: CASSLMAGIGNYGYTF. The CDR3 bases are TGTGCCAGCAGCTTAATGGCGGGGATAGGAAACTATGGCTACACCTTC.

This clone was seen only once. The chain joins TRBV15 to TRBJ1-5; D remains ambiguous. The CDR3 runs to 15 residues. Germline values: CDR1 LNHNV, CDR2 YYDKDF (reference sequence). The ends were cut back, 1 base at V and 1 base at J, with 8 bases in the middle. The CDR3 here is CATSRARLSNQPQHF. The DNA of the CDR3 is TGTGCCACCAGCAGAGCCCGACTAAGCAATCAGCCCCAGCATTTT.

The V and J genes are TRBV20-1 and TRBJ1-1, with D tentatively TRBD1 (6 bases). The CDR3 extends over 13 amino acids. The germline gives CDR1 DFQATT, CDR2 SNEGSKA (reference sequence). Trimming left V 3 bases short and J 1 base short, with 9 bases between. The CDR3 here is CSASTGPNTEAFF. CDR3 nucleotides: TGCAGTGCTAGTACAGGGCCGAACACTGAAGCTTTCTTT.

The V gene is TRBV5-1, the J gene TRBJ2-6; no definite D call. The ends were cut back, 4 bases at V and 0 bases at J, with 8 bases in the middle. The CDR3 consists of 15 residues. Germline-derived CDR1 and CDR2 are SGHRS and YFSETQ. The CDR3 region has the DNA TGCGCCAGCAGCATACAAAGCTCTGGGGCCAACGTCCTGACTTTC. It is translated as CASSIQSSGANVLTF.

V gene TRBV5-6 combines with J gene TRBJ1-1; weak D call: TRBD1 (6 bases). This CDR3 contains 12 residues. Germline V gene lookup returns CDR1 SGHDT and CDR2 YYEEEE. The V end was cut by 4 bases, the J end by 3 bases, with 7 bases between. The CDR3 is CASSPGDTEAFF. As DNA, the CDR3 is TGTGCCAGCAGCCCAGGGGACACTGAAGCTTTCTTT.

This chain joins TRBV2 and TRBJ2-5; D not resolved. The CDR3 is 13 amino acids. Trimming removed 4 bases from V and 2 bases from J, with 8 bases in between. Germline CDR1 and CDR2: SNHLY and FYNNEI. The CDR3 DNA reads TGTGCCAGCAGTGGTTTTAGACAAGAGACCCAGTACTTC. It translates to CASSGFRQETQYF.

In this sample, this clone turned up once. V gene TRBV29-1 combines with J gene TRBJ1-5; D perhaps matches TRBD1 (6 bases). The CDR3 spans 15 residues. The germline V and J ends were trimmed by 6 bases and 1 base, with 16 bases remaining between them. Germline V gene sequence: CDR1 SQVTM, CDR2 ANQGSEA. Written as DNA, the CDR3 is TGCAGCGTCGCTTATAGAACAGGGAGCAATCAGCCCCAGCATTTT. It is translated as CSVAYRTGSNQPQHF.

The chain couples TRBV29-1 to TRBJ2-6, with TRBD2 identical over 7 bases. V gave up 3 bases and J gave up 2 bases; unmatched junction bases: 1. There are 14 residues in the CDR3. CDR1 and CDR2 from the germline V gene are SQVTM and ANQGSEA. This chain's CDR3 is CSVEGGTGANVLTF. The CDR3 nucleotides read TGCAGCGTTGAGGGGGGGACTGGGGCCAACGTCCTGACTTTC.

The CDR3 sequence is CASSLRQEGDQPQHF. CDR3 coding DNA: TGTGCCAGCAGCTTACGTCAGGAAGGGGATCAGCCCCAGCATTTT. The chain couples TRBV7-6 to TRBJ1-5, with D perhaps matching TRBD1 (5 bases). This CDR3 contains 15 residues. Germline CDR1 reads SGHVS; CDR2 reads FNYEAQ. The ends were cut back, 2 bases at V and 5 bases at J, with 13 bases in the middle.

The chain combines TRBV19 with TRBJ2-7, with 10 bases that match TRBD2. The CDR3 sequence is 15 residues long. The germline V gene encodes CDR1 LNHDA and CDR2 SQIVND (reference sequence). J was trimmed by 3 bases and V by 5 bases; bases with no gene match: 7. The CDR3: CASSSNSGGIYEQYF. The DNA for the CDR3 is TGTGCCAGTAGTTCGAATAGCGGGGGGATCTACGAGCAGTACTTC.

For this clone: Other DNA sequences in the sample encode the same CDR3. The chain uses TRBV5-4 and TRBJ2-3; TRBD1 matches at 7 bases. Germline CDR1 SGHNT, CDR2 YYREEE (reference sequence). J gave up 3 bases and V 4 bases, and 8 bases lay outside the gene matches. The CDR3 length is 15 residues. CDR3 sequence: CASSLKGAGTDTQYF. The CDR3 DNA reads as TGTGCCAGCAGCCTGAAGGGGGCTGGGACAGATACGCAGTATTTT.

The chain carries TRBV19 and TRBJ2-5; TRBD1 might be the D (6 bases). Germline CDR1 is LNHDA and CDR2 is SQIVND (reference sequence). This CDR3 has 14 residues. Trimming took off 3 bases at V and 2 bases at J, with 10 bases between the two ends. The CDR3 protein is CASSIQGLQETQYF. As DNA, the CDR3 is TGTGCCAGTAGTATTCAGGGGTTACAAGAGACCCAGTACTTC.

The V gene is TRBV10-2, the J gene TRBJ1-2; D is perhaps TRBD1 (6 bases). Germline CDR1 reads WSHSY; CDR2 reads SAAADI. CDR3 length: 16 residues. V lost 7 bases to trimming and J lost 6 bases, with 24 bases between them. CDR3 DNA: TGCGCCAGCACACCCCTCGGGACACTAGGAGCCAATGGCTACACCTTC. This sequence encodes CASTPLGTLGANGYTF.

J is TRBJ2-7 and V is TRBV5-4; tentatively, D is TRBD1 (5 bases). Germline loops: CDR1 SGHNT, CDR2 YYREEE (reference sequence). There are 13 residues in the CDR3. Between the trimmed V and J ends, which lost 2 bases and 3 bases, there was a span of 9 bases. CDR3: CASSLMQGYEQYF. The CDR3 bases are TGTGCCAGCAGCTTAATGCAGGGCTACGAGCAGTACTTC.

The J gene is TRBJ1-2, the V gene TRBV19; 8 positions agree with TRBD1. V gave up 5 bases and J gave up 2 bases; unmatched junction bases: 7. This CDR3 contains 15 residues. The germline gives CDR1 LNHDA, CDR2 SQIVND (reference sequence). The CDR3 DNA follows: TGTGCCAGTAGTCACGACAGGGGACGAAACTATGGCTACACCTTC. Amino acids: CASSHDRGRNYGYTF.

The rearrangement links TRBV3-1 (or the pseudogene TRBV3-2) to TRBJ1-6; 7 bases fit TRBD1. Germline assignment: CDR1 LGHDT and CDR2 YNNKEL (reference sequence). The CDR3 covers 18 residues. The J segment lost 0 bases and the V segment lost 3 bases, leaving 8 bases of the junction unmatched. The CDR3: CASSHTGGGFSYNSPLHF. CDR3 in DNA: TGTGCCAGCAGCCATACCGGAGGGGGCTTCTCCTATAATTCACCCCTCCACTTT.

The V and J genes are TRBV6-5 and TRBJ1-5; 11 positions match TRBD1. Germline V CDR1 and CDR2: MNHEY, SVGAGI. V dropped 1 base and J dropped 5; count of bases not matched to a gene: 1. This CDR3 spans 15 amino acids. The CDR3 reads CASSYLGQGDQPQHF. In DNA, the CDR3 is TGTGCCAGCAGTTACTTGGGACAGGGGGATCAGCCCCAGCATTTT.

On this clone: A read error may explain this, as a much larger clone is one base away. The chain carries TRBV11-2 and TRBJ1-1; a possible D gene is TRBD1 (6 bases). The V and J ends lost 5 bases and 1 base respectively, with 8 bases between them. Germline V CDR1 and CDR2: SGHAT, FQNNGV. This CDR3 is 13 amino acids long. CDR3 sequence: CASSADRNTEAFF. Here the CDR3 DNA reads TGTGCCAGCAGCGCGGACAGGAACACTGAAGCTTTCTTT. Full variable domain (outside the CDR3, taken from reference TRBV11-2 and TRBJ1-1): EAGVAQSPRYKIIEKRQSVAFWCNPISGHATLYWYQQILGQGPKLLIQFQNNGVVDDSQLPKDRFSAERLKGVDSTLKIQPAKLEDSAVYLCASSADRNTEAFFGQGTRLTVV.

This rearrangement joins TRBV6-5 to TRBJ1-4, with 9 bases matching TRBD1. This CDR3 region has 14 residues. CDR1 MNHEY and CDR2 SVGAGI come from the germline V gene. Trimming at V came to 6 bases and at J to 5 bases, leaving 4 bases not matched to a gene. The DNA of the CDR3 is TGTGCCAGCAGGGGACAGGGCGCAAATGAAAAACTGTTTTTT. This translates into CASRGQGANEKLFF.